The next 28 T cell receptor beta chains were all read from a single sample in a study of shared T cell receptors in the human thymus. Method: immunoSEQ multiplex PCR; TCRdb's copy keeps in-frame clones and lacks some. The table shows hundreds of thousands of clones, with around 87% occurring only once. The data also belong to a second study, concerning human thymus T cells.

Material for sequencing was thymocytes. All receptors come from a boy younger than two with a congenital heart defect.

The chain is built from TRBV15 and TRBJ2-7; D gene unclear. Germline assignment: CDR1 LNHNV and CDR2 YYDKDF (reference sequence). The V end was cut by 1 base, the J end by 1 base, with 14 bases between. This CDR3 region has 16 residues. Written as DNA, the CDR3 is TGTGCCACCAGCAGAGGAGGTCCGACCAATTCCTACGAGCAGTACTTC. Its protein product is CATSRGGPTNSYEQYF.

This clone appeared a few times. The chain couples TRBV6-4 to TRBJ2-3, with a tentative D call TRBD2 (6 bases). The CDR3 covers 16 residues. Per germline, CDR1 MRHNA and CDR2 SNTAGT. V lost 0 bases and J lost 4, with 14 bases in between. The CDR3 DNA reads TGTGCCAGCAGTGACTCTTTGGGGGGAGCATCAGATACGCAGTATTTT. Its protein product is CASSDSLGGASDTQYF.

The rearrangement links TRBV30 to TRBJ2-7; D gene unclear. The CDR3 is 11 amino acids. Germline lookup yields CDR1 GTSNPN and CDR2 SVGIG (reference sequence). Trimming removed 5 bases at V and 8 bases at J, with 13 bases between. In DNA form, the CDR3 reads TGTGCCTGGTGTACGAGTACGAAGCAGTACTTC. Translation gives CAWCTSTKQYF.

This clone was found once. The chain couples TRBV27 to TRBJ2-7; 9 positions agree with TRBD2. The CDR3 spans 15 residues. J lost 5 bases, V lost 7 bases, and 12 bases had no gene match. The germline V gene encodes CDR1 MNHEY and CDR2 SMNVEV (reference sequence). CDR3 in amino acids: CASKGPGTSLHEQYF. For the CDR3, the DNA is TGTGCCAGCAAAGGACCCGGGACTAGCCTCCACGAGCAGTACTTC.

The rearrangement uses TRBV27 and TRBJ2-1, with D possibly being TRBD1 (6 bases). Germline V gene sequence: CDR1 MNHEY, CDR2 SMNVEV (reference sequence). CDR3 length: 19 amino acids. Deletions cut 4 bases from V and 0 bases from J, with 22 bases between. Here the CDR3 reads CASSWTRGAILSSYNEQFF. The CDR3 DNA sequence: TGTGCCAGCAGTTGGACCAGGGGCGCCATACTCAGCTCCTACAATGAGCAGTTCTTC.

CDR3 in amino acids: CASSSHRGGNEQYF. In DNA, the CDR3 is TGTGCCAGCAGTTCTCACAGGGGCGGCAACGAGCAGTACTTC. The chain carries TRBV27 and TRBJ2-7; TRBD1 aligns across 7 bases. The CDR3 runs 14 residues. Trimming cost V 4 bases and J 5 bases; bases outside gene matches: 8. Germline-derived CDR1 and CDR2 are MNHEY and SMNVEV (reference sequence).

This clone was observed once. The rearrangement uses TRBV10-3 and TRBJ1-1, with 8 bases aligning to TRBD1. The germline CDR1 and CDR2 sequences are ENHRY and SYGVKD. The CDR3 is made up of 13 amino acids. V gave up 10 bases and J gave up 2 bases; unmatched junction bases: 6. In nucleotides, the CDR3 is TGTGCCACCTTGGACAGGGATAACACTGAAGCTTTCTTT. Translated: CATLDRDNTEAFF.

The chain carries TRBV6-6 and TRBJ2-3; 10 nucleotides agree with TRBD2. The germline V gene encodes CDR1 MNHNY and CDR2 SVGAGI (reference sequence). Germline trimming cut 5 bases from V and 1 base from J; bases unmatched to any gene: 6. The CDR3 length is 16 residues. The DNA for the CDR3 is TGTGCCAGCAGTACTGGACTAGCGGAGCGCACAGATACGCAGTATTTT. Its translation: CASSTGLAERTDTQYF.

V is TRBV5-3 and J is TRBJ1-5; TRBD1 is a possible D gene (5 bases). TRBV5-3 is assigned to the ORF class and has an uncertain function. This CDR3 comprises 16 residues. Trimming shortened V by 2 bases and J by 4 bases, and 16 bases separated the two germline ends. CDR3 region: CARSLKGEGWNQPQHF. The CDR3 DNA reads as TGTGCCAGAAGCTTAAAAGGGGAAGGATGGAATCAGCCCCAGCATTTT.

The rearrangement joins TRBV4-3 to TRBJ2-3; TRBD2 matches 10 bases. The CDR3 runs 18 residues. The trim removed 0 bases at V and 6 bases at J, leaving 12 bases unmatched. Looked up from germline, CDR1 is LGHNA and CDR2 is YSLEER. The chain's CDR3 is CASSQDLRASGSRDTQYF. CDR3 bases: TGCGCCAGCAGCCAAGATCTTCGGGCTAGCGGGAGCCGGGATACGCAGTATTTT.

V gene TRBV10-2 combines with J gene TRBJ2-5; TRBD2 matches at 13 bases. This CDR3 has 17 residues. Germline V gene data show CDR1 as WSHSY and CDR2 as SAAADI. The V gene end was trimmed by 2 bases and the J gene end by 4 bases; junction bases not matched to a gene: 7. The CDR3 sequence is CASSERGRTSGRETQYF. Here the CDR3 DNA reads TGCGCCAGCAGTGAGAGGGGTCGGACTAGCGGGAGAGAGACCCAGTACTTC.

The genes are TRBV4-3 and TRBJ1-6; D not resolved. The CDR3 is made up of 17 amino acids. V lost 0 bases and J 8 bases, leaving 17 bases between the germline ends. The germline CDR1 and CDR2 sequences are LGHNA and YSLEER. CDR3: CASSQDSGLTRDSPLHF. For the CDR3, the DNA is TGCGCCAGCAGCCAAGATTCCGGCCTAACTAGGGATTCACCCCTCCACTTT.

The chain joins TRBV7-3 to TRBJ2-2; TRBD1 might be the D (5 bases). Germline-derived CDR1 and CDR2 are SGHTA and FQGTGA. Trimming removed 5 bases from V and 3 bases from J, with 16 bases in between. The CDR3 consists of 16 residues. CDR3 sequence reads: CASSLLLEQDTGELFF. In DNA, the CDR3 is TGTGCCAGCAGCCTCTTATTGGAACAGGACACCGGGGAGCTGTTTTTT.

The chain is built from TRBV4-3 and TRBJ2-7, with TRBD2 identical over 13 bases. Germline V gene data show CDR1 as LGHNA and CDR2 as YSLEER. CDR3 size: 18 residues. Trimming cost V 0 bases and J 5 bases; bases outside gene matches: 10. DNA of the CDR3: TGCGCCAGCAGCCAAGAGTTGACTAGCGGGAGGAAACGCCACGAGCAGTACTTC. Its protein product is CASSQELTSGRKRHEQYF.

The chain is built from TRBV13 and TRBJ2-7; possible D gene TRBD2, 6 bases. The CDR3 is 14 residues long. Trimming shortened V by 5 bases and J by 2 bases, and 13 bases separated the two germline ends. CDR1 is PRHDT, CDR2 FYEKMQ, per germline (reference sequence). The CDR3 spells CASSLSGATYEQYF. The DNA for the CDR3 is TGTGCCAGCAGCCTTAGCGGAGCGACCTACGAGCAGTACTTC.

This CDR3 reads CASSPVGLARPLKQFF. In DNA, the CDR3 is TGTGCCAGCAGCCCGGTGGGGCTAGCGAGGCCCCTTAAGCAGTTCTTC. The chain uses TRBV11-2 and TRBJ2-1; weak D call: TRBD2 (6 bases). Per the germline V gene, CDR1 is SGHAT and CDR2 is FQNNGV. Trimming pared 5 bases from V and 11 bases from J, leaving 25 bases between. There are 16 residues in the CDR3. Using reference TRBV11-2 and TRBJ2-1 for the parts outside the CDR3, the full variable domain is EAGVAQSPRYKIIEKRQSVAFWCNPISGHATLYWYQQILGQGPKLLIQFQNNGVVDDSQLPKDRFSAERLKGVDSTLKIQPAKLEDSAVYLCASSPVGLARPLKQFFGPGTRLTVL.

The V and J genes are TRBV28 and TRBJ1-1; no firm D call. The length of the CDR3 is 13 residues. CDR1 and CDR2 (germline): MDHEN, SYDVKM. Trimming stripped 6 bases from V and 1 base from J, with 9 bases between. The chain's CDR3 is CASRSRQNTEAFF. For the CDR3, the DNA is TGTGCCAGCAGGTCCAGGCAGAACACTGAAGCTTTCTTT.

About this clone: A read error may produce the germline difference seen at one junction end. V gene TRBV11-2 combines with J gene TRBJ2-7; TRBD1 matches 7 bases. The CDR3 is made up of 15 amino acids. Germline V gene sequence: CDR1 SGHAT, CDR2 FQNNGV. The CDR3 coding sequence is TGTGCCAGCAGCTTAGTGGGACAGCGGTCCTCCGAGCAGTACTTC. Amino acid sequence: CASSLVGQRSSEQYF.

This chain links TRBV13 with TRBJ2-1; tentatively, D is TRBD1 (6 bases). The CDR3 totals 17 residues. Trimming removed 4 bases from V and 0 bases from J, with 16 bases in between. Germline values: CDR1 PRHDT, CDR2 FYEKMQ (reference sequence). CDR3 coding DNA: TGTGCCAGCAGCTGGAGCCGGACAGTTAGCTCCTACAATGAGCAGTTCTTC. Its translation: CASSWSRTVSSYNEQFF. The whole variable domain, remainder taken from reference TRBV13 and TRBJ2-1, is AAGVIQSPRHLIKEKRETATLKCYPIPRHDTVYWYQQGPGQDPQFLISFYEKMQSDKGSIPDRFSAQQFSDYHSELNMSSLELGDSALYFCASSWSRTVSSYNEQFFGPGTRLTVL.

The rearrangement uses TRBV28 and TRBJ2-1; D is unclear. Trimming cost V 2 bases and J 7 bases, with 15 bases left between them. The CDR3 runs 15 residues. In germline, CDR1 is MDHEN, CDR2 SYDVKM. DNA of the CDR3: TGTGCCAGCAGTTTAGGCTTCGGAGACGATAATGAGCAGTTCTTC. Amino acids: CASSLGFGDDNEQFF.

The DNA of the CDR3 is TGCGCCAGCAGCCAAGGGGGGCTGTTCACAGATACGCAGTATTTT. Protein product: CASSQGGLFTDTQYF. The chain links TRBV4-3 to TRBJ2-3; D possibly corresponds to TRBD1 (6 bases). V was cut by 1 base and J by 2 bases, with 10 bases left in between. This CDR3 is 15 amino acids long. Per germline, CDR1 LGHNA and CDR2 YSLEER.

The V gene is TRBV5-1, the J gene TRBJ2-7; D perhaps matches TRBD1 (6 bases). Trimming pared 3 bases from V and 0 bases from J, leaving 13 bases between. From germline, CDR1 is SGHRS and CDR2 YFSETQ. The CDR3 sequence is 15 residues long. The chain's CDR3 is CASSSTGQGSYEQYF. In DNA, the CDR3 is TGCGCCAGCAGCTCCACGGGACAAGGCTCCTACGAGCAGTACTTC.

The chain has TRBV4-1 and TRBJ2-1, with 9 bases lining up with TRBD2. This CDR3 is built from 17 residues. The germline V gene has CDR1 MGHRA and CDR2 YSYEKL. V lost 0 bases and J lost 7; bases outside the gene matches: 10. CDR3: CASSQDLGSGSVNEQFF. As DNA, the CDR3 is TGCGCCAGCAGCCAAGATTTGGGTAGCGGGAGTGTGAATGAGCAGTTCTTC.

The rearrangement links TRBV10-2 to TRBJ2-1; TRBD2 matches 10 bases. The V gene's germline CDR1 is WSHSY and CDR2 SAAADI. V trimming: 6 bases; J trimming: 8 bases; junction bases outside the gene matches: 16. The CDR3 spans 17 residues. The CDR3 reads CASRGRSWSGRADEQFF. DNA of the CDR3: TGCGCCAGCAGGGGGAGGAGTTGGAGCGGGAGGGCCGATGAGCAGTTCTTC.

The rearrangement links TRBV21-1 to TRBJ1-1; TRBD1 reflects the table's D call only, with no check against the DNA. TRBV21-1 is labeled a pseudogene. The CDR3 length is 17 residues. In DNA, the CDR3 is TGTGCCAGCAGCCCCGGGAGGGACAGGGGGCTTGAGACTGAAGCTTTCTTT. Translating gives CASSPGRDRGLETEAFF.

This chain joins TRBV10-2 and TRBJ2-1, with 8 nucleotides matching TRBD2. Germline-derived CDR1 and CDR2 are WSHSY and SAAADI. CDR3 length equals 16 residues. The V and J ends lost 2 bases and 6 bases, in that order; junction bases with no gene match: 9. Here the CDR3 reads CASSEREGTLLNEQFF. Written as DNA, the CDR3 is TGCGCCAGCAGTGAGCGGGAGGGAACCTTGCTCAATGAGCAGTTCTTC.

The V gene is TRBV6-5, the J gene TRBJ1-2, with D possibly being TRBD1 (6 bases). The germline V and J ends were trimmed by 2 bases and 5 bases, with 15 bases remaining between them. The CDR3 sequence is 15 residues long. CDR1 and CDR2 (germline): MNHEY, SVGAGI. In nucleotides, the CDR3 is TGTGCCAGCAGTTACAGGGGGACAAACCCTTATGGCTACACCTTC. This translates into CASSYRGTNPYGYTF.

The chain couples TRBV7-9 to TRBJ2-1; the match to TRBD2 covers 14 bases. This CDR3 spans 15 amino acids. Germline CDR1 and CDR2: SEHNR and FQNEAQ (reference sequence). Losses at the gene ends were 4 bases for V and 7 bases for J; bases not matched to a gene: 3. CDR3 region: CASSWTSGRSNEQFF. The CDR3 DNA reads TGTGCCAGCAGCTGGACTAGCGGGAGGTCGAATGAGCAGTTCTTC.